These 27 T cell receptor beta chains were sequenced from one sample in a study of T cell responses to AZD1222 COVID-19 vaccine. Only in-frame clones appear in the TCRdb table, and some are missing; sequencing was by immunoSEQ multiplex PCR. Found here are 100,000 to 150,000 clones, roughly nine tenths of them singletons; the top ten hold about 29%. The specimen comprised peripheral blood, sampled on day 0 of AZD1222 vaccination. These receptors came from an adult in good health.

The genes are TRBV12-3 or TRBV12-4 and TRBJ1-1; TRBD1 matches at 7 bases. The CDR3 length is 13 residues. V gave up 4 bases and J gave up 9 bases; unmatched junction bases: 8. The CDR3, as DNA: TGTGCCAGCAGTTACCTAAGACAGGGCCAAGCTTTCTTT. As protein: CASSYLRQGQAFF.

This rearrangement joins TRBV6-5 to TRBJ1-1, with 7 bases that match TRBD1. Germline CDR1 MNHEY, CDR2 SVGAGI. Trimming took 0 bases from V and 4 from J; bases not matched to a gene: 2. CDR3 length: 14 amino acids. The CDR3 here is CASSYSRQGTEAFF. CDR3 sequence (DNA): TGTGCCAGCAGTTACTCTAGACAGGGCACTGAAGCTTTCTTT.

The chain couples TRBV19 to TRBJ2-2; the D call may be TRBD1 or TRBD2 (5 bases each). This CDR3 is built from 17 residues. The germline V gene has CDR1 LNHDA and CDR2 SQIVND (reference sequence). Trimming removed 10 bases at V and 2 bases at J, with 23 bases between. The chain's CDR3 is CATRTGADNKNTGELFF. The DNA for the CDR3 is TGTGCCACTAGGACCGGGGCAGACAATAAAAACACCGGGGAGCTGTTTTTT.

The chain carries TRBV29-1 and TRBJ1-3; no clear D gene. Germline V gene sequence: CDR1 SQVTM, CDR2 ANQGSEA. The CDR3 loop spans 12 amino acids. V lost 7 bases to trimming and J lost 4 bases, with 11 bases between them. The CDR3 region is CSGGIDGNTIYF. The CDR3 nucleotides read TGCAGCGGCGGGATCGACGGAAACACCATATATTTT.

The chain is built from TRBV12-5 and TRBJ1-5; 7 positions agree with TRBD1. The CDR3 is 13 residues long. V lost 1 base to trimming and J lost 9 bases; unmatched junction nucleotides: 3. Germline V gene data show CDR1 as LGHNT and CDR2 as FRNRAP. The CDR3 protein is CASGLGQGLPQHF. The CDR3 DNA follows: TGTGCTAGTGGTTTGGGACAGGGACTGCCCCAGCATTTT.

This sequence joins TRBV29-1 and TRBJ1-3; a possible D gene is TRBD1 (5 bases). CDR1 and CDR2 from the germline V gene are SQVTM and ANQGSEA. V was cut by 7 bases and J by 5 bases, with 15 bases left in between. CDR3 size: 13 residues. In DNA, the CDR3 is TGCAGCGCGTGGGACGGACGGCGAAACACCATATATTTT. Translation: CSAWDGRRNTIYF.

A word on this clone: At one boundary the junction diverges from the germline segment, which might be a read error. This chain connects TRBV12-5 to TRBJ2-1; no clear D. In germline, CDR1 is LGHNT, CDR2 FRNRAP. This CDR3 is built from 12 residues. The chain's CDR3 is CASVLTDNEQFF. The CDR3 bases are TGTGCTAGTGTTTTGACGGACAATGAGCAGTTCTTC.

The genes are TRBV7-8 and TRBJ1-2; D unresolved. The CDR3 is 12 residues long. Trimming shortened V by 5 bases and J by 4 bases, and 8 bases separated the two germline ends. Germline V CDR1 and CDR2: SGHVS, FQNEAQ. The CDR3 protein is CASSGRGYGYTF. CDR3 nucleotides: TGTGCCAGCAGCGGCCGGGGCTATGGCTACACCTTC.

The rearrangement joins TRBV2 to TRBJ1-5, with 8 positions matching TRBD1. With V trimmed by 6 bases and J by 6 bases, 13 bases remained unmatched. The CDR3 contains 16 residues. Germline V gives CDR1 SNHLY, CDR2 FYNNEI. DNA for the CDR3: TGTGCCAGCAGCTTGGACAGGGTGCCAAGAACTCAGCCCCAGCATTTT. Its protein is CASSLDRVPRTQPQHF.

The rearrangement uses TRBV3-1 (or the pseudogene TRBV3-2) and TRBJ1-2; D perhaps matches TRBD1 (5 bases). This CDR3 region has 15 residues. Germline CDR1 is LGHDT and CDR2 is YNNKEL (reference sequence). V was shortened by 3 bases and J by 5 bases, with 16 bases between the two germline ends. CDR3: CASSQNGGTGYGYTF. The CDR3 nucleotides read TGTGCCAGCAGCCAGAACGGAGGGACGGGGTATGGCTACACCTTC.

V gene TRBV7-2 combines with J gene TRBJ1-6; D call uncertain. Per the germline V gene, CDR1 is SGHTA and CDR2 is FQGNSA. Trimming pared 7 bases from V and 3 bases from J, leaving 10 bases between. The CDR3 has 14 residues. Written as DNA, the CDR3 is TGTGCCAGCACCGAGCGGGGCTATAATTCACCCCTCCACTTT. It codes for CASTERGYNSPLHF.

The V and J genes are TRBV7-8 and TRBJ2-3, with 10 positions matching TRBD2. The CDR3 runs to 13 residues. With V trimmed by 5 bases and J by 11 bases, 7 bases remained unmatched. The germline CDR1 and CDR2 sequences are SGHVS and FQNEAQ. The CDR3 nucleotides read TGTGCCAGCAGCCGGGATAGGACTAGCGGGCAGTATTTT. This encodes CASSRDRTSGQYF.

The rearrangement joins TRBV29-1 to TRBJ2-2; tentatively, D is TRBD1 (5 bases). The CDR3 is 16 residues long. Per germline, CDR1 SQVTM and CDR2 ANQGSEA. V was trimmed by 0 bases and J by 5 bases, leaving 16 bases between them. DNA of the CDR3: TGCAGCGTTGAAGAGGGCCCAGGGCTTTCGACCGGGGAGCTGTTTTTT. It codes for CSVEEGPGLSTGELFF.

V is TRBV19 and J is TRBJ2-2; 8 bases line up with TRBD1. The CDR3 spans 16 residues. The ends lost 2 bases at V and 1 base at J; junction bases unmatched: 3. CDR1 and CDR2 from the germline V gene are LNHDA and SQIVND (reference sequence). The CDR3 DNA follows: TGTGCCAGTAGTATATGGGGGACAGGGAACACCGGGGAGCTGTTTTTT. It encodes CASSIWGTGNTGELFF.

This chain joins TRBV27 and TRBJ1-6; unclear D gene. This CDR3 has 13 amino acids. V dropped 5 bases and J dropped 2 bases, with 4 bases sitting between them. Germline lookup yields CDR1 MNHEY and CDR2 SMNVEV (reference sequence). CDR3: CASSPTYNSPLHF. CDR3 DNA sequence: TGTGCCAGCAGTCCTACCTATAATTCACCCCTCCACTTT.

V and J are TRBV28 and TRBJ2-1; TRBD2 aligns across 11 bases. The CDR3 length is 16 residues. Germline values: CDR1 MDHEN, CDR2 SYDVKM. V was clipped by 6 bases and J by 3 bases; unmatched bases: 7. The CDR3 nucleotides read TGTGCCAGCAGCTTACTTCTAGCGGGAGGCTACAATGAGCAGTTCTTC. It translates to CASSLLLAGGYNEQFF.

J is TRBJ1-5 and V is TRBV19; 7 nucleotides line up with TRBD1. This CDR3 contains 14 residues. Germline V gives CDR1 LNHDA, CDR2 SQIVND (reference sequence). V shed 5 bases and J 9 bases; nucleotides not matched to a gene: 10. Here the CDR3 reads CASSLGQPYWPQHF. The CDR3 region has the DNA TGTGCCAGTAGTCTGGGACAGCCCTATTGGCCCCAGCATTTT. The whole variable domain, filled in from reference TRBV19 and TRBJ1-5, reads DGGITQSPKYLFRKEGQNVTLSCEQNLNHDAMYWYRQDPGQGLRLIYYSQIVNDFQKGDIAEGYSVSREKKESFPLTVTSAQKNPTAFYLCASSLGQPYWPQHFGDGTRLSIL.

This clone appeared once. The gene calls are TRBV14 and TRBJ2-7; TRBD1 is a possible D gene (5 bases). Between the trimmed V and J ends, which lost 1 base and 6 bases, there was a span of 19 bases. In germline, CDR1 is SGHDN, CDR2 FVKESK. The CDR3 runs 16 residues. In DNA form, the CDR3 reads TGTGCCAGCAGCCAAGTAAGCTCCCACGAAGGGGTCGAGCAGTACTTC. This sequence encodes CASSQVSSHEGVEQYF.

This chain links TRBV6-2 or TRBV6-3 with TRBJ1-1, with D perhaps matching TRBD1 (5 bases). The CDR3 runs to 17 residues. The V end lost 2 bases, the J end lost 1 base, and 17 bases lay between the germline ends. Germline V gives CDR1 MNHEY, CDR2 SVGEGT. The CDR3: CASSYLRDGPRNTEAFF. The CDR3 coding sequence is TGTGCCAGCAGTTACCTCCGGGACGGTCCCCGGAACACTGAAGCTTTCTTT.

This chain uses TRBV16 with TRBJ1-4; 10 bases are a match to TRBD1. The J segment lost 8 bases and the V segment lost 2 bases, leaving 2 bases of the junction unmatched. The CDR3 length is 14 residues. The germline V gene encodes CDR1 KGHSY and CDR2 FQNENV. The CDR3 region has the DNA TGTGCCAGCAGCCAAGGACAGGGGGGAGAAAAACTGTTTTTT. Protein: CASSQGQGGEKLFF.

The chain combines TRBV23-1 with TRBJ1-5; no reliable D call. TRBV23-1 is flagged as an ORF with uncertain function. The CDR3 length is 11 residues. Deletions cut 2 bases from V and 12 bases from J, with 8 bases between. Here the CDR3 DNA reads TGCGCCAGCAGTCAACCCGTTTTCCAGCATTTT. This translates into CASSQPVFQHF.

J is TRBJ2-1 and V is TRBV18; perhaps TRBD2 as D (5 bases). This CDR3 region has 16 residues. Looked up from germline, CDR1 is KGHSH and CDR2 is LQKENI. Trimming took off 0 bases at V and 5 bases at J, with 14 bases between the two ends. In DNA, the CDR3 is TGTGCCAGCTCACCACCGAATCAGTGGCGGGACAATGAGCAGTTCTTC. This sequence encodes CASSPPNQWRDNEQFF.

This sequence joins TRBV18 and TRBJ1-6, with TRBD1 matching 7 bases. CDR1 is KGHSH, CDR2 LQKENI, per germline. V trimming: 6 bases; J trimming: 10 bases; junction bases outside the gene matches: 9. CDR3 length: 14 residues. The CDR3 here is CASSQDRLNSPLHF. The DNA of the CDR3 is TGTGCCAGCTCCCAGGACAGGCTGAACTCACCCCTCCACTTT.

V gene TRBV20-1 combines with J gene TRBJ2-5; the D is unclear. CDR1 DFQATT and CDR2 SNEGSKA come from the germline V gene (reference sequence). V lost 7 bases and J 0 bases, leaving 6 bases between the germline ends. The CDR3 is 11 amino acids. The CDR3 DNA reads TGCAGTGTTGTGTACCAAGAGACCCAGTACTTC. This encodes CSVVYQETQYF.

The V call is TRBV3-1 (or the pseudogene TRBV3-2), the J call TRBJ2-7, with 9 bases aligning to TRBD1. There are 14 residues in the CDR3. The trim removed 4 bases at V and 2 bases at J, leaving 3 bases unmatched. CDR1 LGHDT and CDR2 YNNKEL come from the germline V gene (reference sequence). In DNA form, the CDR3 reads TGTGCCAGCAGCCGGGGGACAGGGACCTACGAGCAGTACTTC. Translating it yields CASSRGTGTYEQYF.

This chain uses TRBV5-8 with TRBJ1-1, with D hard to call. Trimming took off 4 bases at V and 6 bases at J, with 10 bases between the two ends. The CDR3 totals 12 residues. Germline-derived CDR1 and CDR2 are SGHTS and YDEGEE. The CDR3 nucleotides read TGTGCCAGCAGCCCTTTAAGGGCTGAAGCTTTCTTT. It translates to CASSPLRAEAFF.

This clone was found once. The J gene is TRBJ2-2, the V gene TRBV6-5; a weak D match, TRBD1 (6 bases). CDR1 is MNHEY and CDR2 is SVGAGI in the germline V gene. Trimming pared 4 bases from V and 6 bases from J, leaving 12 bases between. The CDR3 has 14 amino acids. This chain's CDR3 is CASSFTGQSGELFF. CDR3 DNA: TGTGCCAGCAGTTTCACCGGACAGTCCGGGGAGCTGTTTTTT.